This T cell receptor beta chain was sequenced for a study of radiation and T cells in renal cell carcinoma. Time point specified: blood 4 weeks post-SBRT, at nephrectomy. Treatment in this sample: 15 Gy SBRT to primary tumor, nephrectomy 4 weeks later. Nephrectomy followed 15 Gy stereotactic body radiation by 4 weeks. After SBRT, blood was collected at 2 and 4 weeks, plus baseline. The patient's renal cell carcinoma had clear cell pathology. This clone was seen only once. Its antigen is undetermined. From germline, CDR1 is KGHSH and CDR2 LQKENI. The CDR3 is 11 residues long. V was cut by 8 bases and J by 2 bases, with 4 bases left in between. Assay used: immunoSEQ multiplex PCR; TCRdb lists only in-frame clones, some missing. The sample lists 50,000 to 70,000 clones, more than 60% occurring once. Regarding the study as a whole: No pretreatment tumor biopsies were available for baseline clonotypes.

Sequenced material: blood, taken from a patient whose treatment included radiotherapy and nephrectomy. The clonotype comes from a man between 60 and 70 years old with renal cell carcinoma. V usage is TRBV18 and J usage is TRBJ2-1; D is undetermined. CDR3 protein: CASTAYNEQFF. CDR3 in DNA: TGTGCCAGCACAGCCTACAATGAGCAGTTCTTC.